This T cell receptor beta chain emerged from a study of blood T cell repertoires in COVID-19. On the study more broadly: Researchers got acute and convalescent COVID-19 samples from the United States, Italy and Spain. PBMCs, B-cell-depleted T cells, or T cells provided the cDNA or gDNA that made up the material.

Germline CDR1 LNHNV, CDR2 YYDKDF (reference sequence). V trimming: 5 bases; J trimming: 2 bases; junction bases outside the gene matches: 8. This CDR3 is 16 amino acids long. The table came from immunoSEQ multiplex PCR; TCRdb's copy has only in-frame clones and leaves some out. The sample includes some 85,000 clones, about three quarters seen only once; the top ten take about half. This receptor was taken from a human donor in a cohort sampled during active COVID-19. Sequencing was done on a sample of peripheral blood. This chain joins TRBV15 and TRBJ2-1; 8 bases align to TRBD2. The CDR3 loop is CATSGSGTRTYNEQFF. The CDR3 DNA reads as TGTGCCACCAGCGGATCCGGGACTAGAACCTACAATGAGCAGTTCTTC.